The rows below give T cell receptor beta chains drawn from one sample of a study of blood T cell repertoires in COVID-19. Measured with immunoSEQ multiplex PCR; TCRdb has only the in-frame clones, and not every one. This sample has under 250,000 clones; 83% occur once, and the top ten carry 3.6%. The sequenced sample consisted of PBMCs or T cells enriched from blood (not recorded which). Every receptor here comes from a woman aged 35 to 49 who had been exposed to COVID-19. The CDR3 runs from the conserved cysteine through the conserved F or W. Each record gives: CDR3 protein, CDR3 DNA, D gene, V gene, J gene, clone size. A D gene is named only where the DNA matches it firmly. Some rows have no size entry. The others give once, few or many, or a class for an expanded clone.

CDR3 protein: CASTLGGMGYEQYF; CDR3 DNA: TGTGCCAGCACCCTCGGGGGGATGGGCTACGAGCAGTACTTC; D gene: TRBD2; V gene: TRBV28; J gene: TRBJ2-7; clone size: .
CDR3 protein: CASSRTSGGANTGELFF; CDR3 DNA: TGCGCCAGCAGCCGAACTAGCGGGGGGGCGAACACCGGGGAGCTGTTTTTT; D gene: TRBD2; V gene: TRBV4-3; J gene: TRBJ2-2; clone size: .
CDR3 protein: CASSTPEAGKNIQYF; CDR3 DNA: TGTGCCAGCAGTACCCCCGAGGCCGGCAAAAACATTCAGTACTTC; D gene: .; V gene: TRBV28; J gene: TRBJ2-4; clone size: .
CDR3 protein: CASSLDGILDYNEQFF; CDR3 DNA: TGTGCCAGCAGCTTGGACGGTATACTAGACTACAATGAGCAGTTCTTC; D gene: .; V gene: TRBV5-8; J gene: TRBJ2-1; clone size: .
CDR3 protein: CARSLEILGGSYGYTF; CDR3 DNA: TGTGCCAGAAGCTTGGAAATATTGGGGGGAAGCTATGGCTACACCTTC; D gene: .; V gene: TRBV5-3; J gene: TRBJ1-2; clone size: .
CDR3 protein: CAWSTSPGNTIYF; CDR3 DNA: TGTGCCTGGAGTACATCTCCGGGAAACACCATATATTTT; D gene: .; V gene: TRBV30; J gene: TRBJ1-3; clone size: .
CDR3 protein: CAISGALTGTGGGGYTF; CDR3 DNA: TGTGCCATCAGTGGAGCCCTAACCGGGACAGGGGGAGGTGGCTACACCTTC; D gene: TRBD1; V gene: TRBV10-3; J gene: TRBJ1-2; clone size: .
CDR3 protein: CASSRGQDEKLFF; CDR3 DNA: TGTGCCAGCTCACGAGGACAGGATGAAAAACTGTTTTTT; D gene: TRBD1; V gene: TRBV18; J gene: TRBJ1-4; clone size: once
CDR3 protein: CASSIAGGSNNEQFF; CDR3 DNA: TGTGCCAGTAGTATCGCGGGGGGCTCCAACAATGAGCAGTTCTTC; D gene: TRBD2; V gene: TRBV19; J gene: TRBJ2-1; clone size: .
CDR3 protein: CASSYPDRIHYEQYF; CDR3 DNA: TGTGCCAGCAGTTACCCGGACAGGATCCACTACGAGCAGTACTTC; D gene: TRBD1; V gene: TRBV6-5; J gene: TRBJ2-7; clone size: .
CDR3 protein: CASSPAGSIDQPQHF; CDR3 DNA: TGTGCCAGCTCACCTGCAGGGTCGATAGATCAGCCCCAGCATTTT; D gene: .; V gene: TRBV18; J gene: TRBJ1-5; clone size: .
CDR3 protein: CASSLALAGGETQYF; CDR3 DNA: TGCGCCAGCAGCTTGGCGCTAGCGGGGGGGGAGACCCAGTACTTC; D gene: TRBD2; V gene: TRBV5-1; J gene: TRBJ2-5; clone size: .
CDR3 protein: CAISERQGGYGYTF; CDR3 DNA: TGTGCCATCAGTGAGAGGCAGGGGGGATACGGCTACACCTTC; D gene: TRBD1; V gene: TRBV10-3; J gene: TRBJ1-2; clone size: .
CDR3 protein: CASTTSLLAEQETQYF; CDR3 DNA: TGCGCCAGCACAACTAGCCTACTAGCGGAACAAGAGACCCAGTACTTC; D gene: TRBD2; V gene: TRBV5-1; J gene: TRBJ2-5; clone size: once
CDR3 protein: CASAVRTGVNQPQHF; CDR3 DNA: TGTGCCAGCGCTGTCAGGACAGGGGTTAATCAGCCCCAGCATTTT; D gene: TRBD1; V gene: TRBV28; J gene: TRBJ1-5; clone size: .
CDR3 protein: CASSTQVNTEAFF; CDR3 DNA: TGTGCCAGTAGTACCCAGGTGAACACTGAAGCTTTCTTT; D gene: .; V gene: TRBV19; J gene: TRBJ1-1; clone size: .
CDR3 protein: CASSSGPGTSRGGTEAFF; CDR3 DNA: TGTGCCAGCAGCTCGGGCCCCGGGACTTCTAGGGGGGGCACTGAAGCTTTCTTT; D gene: .; V gene: TRBV7-3; J gene: TRBJ1-1; clone size: .
CDR3 protein: CASSLEPGNNQPQHF; CDR3 DNA: TGTGCCAGCAGCTTGGAACCAGGGAACAATCAGCCCCAGCATTTT; D gene: .; V gene: TRBV5-4; J gene: TRBJ1-5; clone size: .
CDR3 protein: CASSVGGGTQPQHF; CDR3 DNA: TGTGCCAGCAGCGTAGGGGGGGGCACTCAGCCCCAGCATTTT; D gene: .; V gene: TRBV9; J gene: TRBJ1-5; clone size: .
CDR3 protein: CASSEGGSGYTF; CDR3 DNA: TGTGCCAGCAGTGAAGGAGGCAGTGGCTACACCTTC; D gene: .; V gene: TRBV6-1; J gene: TRBJ1-2; clone size: .
CDR3 protein: CASSLVGSGNTEAFF; CDR3 DNA: TGTGCCAGCAGCTTGGTAGGTAGCGGGAACACTGAAGCTTTCTTT; D gene: .; V gene: TRBV5-4; J gene: TRBJ1-1; clone size: .
CDR3 protein: CASSGPDSSSYEQYF; CDR3 DNA: TGTGCCAGCTCCGGACCAGACAGTAGCTCCTACGAGCAGTACTTC; D gene: .; V gene: TRBV18; J gene: TRBJ2-7; clone size: .
CDR3 protein: CASRPQGGSNQPQHF; CDR3 DNA: TGTGCAAGTCGCCCCCAGGGGGGTAGCAATCAGCCCCAGCATTTT; D gene: .; V gene: TRBV12-2; J gene: TRBJ1-5; clone size: .
CDR3 protein: CASSEGLRNSPLHF; CDR3 DNA: TGTGCCAGCAGTGAGGGACTGAGAAATTCACCCCTCCACTTT; D gene: .; V gene: TRBV6-1; J gene: TRBJ1-6; clone size: .
CDR3 protein: CATSDLDRDTGELFF; CDR3 DNA: TGTGCCACCAGTGATTTGGACAGGGACACCGGGGAGCTGTTTTTT; D gene: TRBD1; V gene: TRBV24-1; J gene: TRBJ2-2; clone size: .
CDR3 protein: CASSLTGGGYTF; CDR3 DNA: TGCGCCAGCAGCCTCACCGGGGGTGGCTACACCTTC; D gene: .; V gene: TRBV4-1; J gene: TRBJ1-2; clone size: few
CDR3 protein: CASSYRGSGTEAFF; CDR3 DNA: TGTGCCAGCAGCTACAGGGGATCAGGAACTGAAGCTTTCTTT; D gene: TRBD1; V gene: TRBV2; J gene: TRBJ1-1; clone size: .
CDR3 protein: CATSRDVPGLETQYF; CDR3 DNA: TGTGCCACCAGCAGAGATGTACCGGGGTTGGAGACCCAGTACTTC; D gene: .; V gene: TRBV15; J gene: TRBJ2-5; clone size: once
CDR3 protein: CASSLGQGAGGYTF; CDR3 DNA: TGTGCCAGCAGTTTAGGACAGGGCGCCGGTGGCTACACCTTC; D gene: TRBD1; V gene: TRBV28; J gene: TRBJ1-2; clone size: .
CDR3 protein: CASSHATGSSGNTIYF; CDR3 DNA: TGTGCCAGCAGCCACGCGACAGGGAGCTCTGGAAACACCATATATTTT; D gene: TRBD1; V gene: TRBV3-1/TRBV3-2; J gene: TRBJ1-3; clone size: .
CDR3 protein: CAGIRGFRSPLHF; CDR3 DNA: TGTGCCGGAATCCGGGGGTTTCGTTCACCCCTCCACTTT; D gene: .; V gene: TRBV5-6; J gene: TRBJ1-6; clone size: .
CDR3 protein: CAISESAGGSYEQYF; CDR3 DNA: TGTGCCATCAGTGAGTCGGCAGGGGGGTCCTACGAGCAGTACTTC; D gene: .; V gene: TRBV10-3; J gene: TRBJ2-7; clone size: .
CDR3 protein: CASSLSAGGPYEQYF; CDR3 DNA: TGTGCCAGCAGCTTATCTGCAGGGGGGCCCTACGAGCAGTACTTC; D gene: .; V gene: TRBV7-9; J gene: TRBJ2-7; clone size: few
CDR3 protein: CASSVGTGGVGNTIYF; CDR3 DNA: TGTGCCAGCAGCGTAGGGACAGGGGGCGTTGGAAACACCATATATTTT; D gene: TRBD1; V gene: TRBV9; J gene: TRBJ1-3; clone size: .
CDR3 protein: CASSLISEGDRGRYSGNTIYF; CDR3 DNA: TGTGCCAGCAGCTTAATTTCGGAGGGGGACAGGGGACGGTACTCTGGAAACACCATATATTTT; D gene: TRBD1; V gene: TRBV7-3; J gene: TRBJ1-3; clone size: .
CDR3 protein: CASSLWQGDEKLFF; CDR3 DNA: TGTGCCAGCAGTTTATGGCAGGGGGACGAAAAACTGTTTTTT; D gene: TRBD1; V gene: TRBV28; J gene: TRBJ1-4; clone size: .
CDR3 protein: CASRGFNYGYTF; CDR3 DNA: TGTGCCAGCAGGGGCTTTAACTATGGCTACACCTTC; D gene: .; V gene: TRBV28; J gene: TRBJ1-2; clone size: .
CDR3 protein: CASSPPVGGLGNTIYF; CDR3 DNA: TGTGCCAGCTCACCACCGGTCGGGGGGCTTGGAAACACCATATATTTT; D gene: .; V gene: TRBV18; J gene: TRBJ1-3; clone size: .
CDR3 protein: CASSIDQGMGQPQHF; CDR3 DNA: TGTGCCAGTAGTATAGACCAGGGAATGGGTCAGCCCCAGCATTTT; D gene: .; V gene: TRBV19; J gene: TRBJ1-5; clone size: .
CDR3 protein: CASRGHGTGYNQPQHF; CDR3 DNA: TGTGCCAGCCGGGGCCACGGGACAGGGTACAATCAGCCCCAGCATTTT; D gene: TRBD1; V gene: TRBV28; J gene: TRBJ1-5; clone size: few
CDR3 protein: CASSEARYRGLSYEQYF; CDR3 DNA: TGTGCCAGCAGTGAAGCGCGCTACAGGGGGCTATCCTACGAGCAGTACTTC; D gene: TRBD1; V gene: TRBV6-1; J gene: TRBJ2-7; clone size: few
CDR3 protein: CASSQGTSITGELFF; CDR3 DNA: TGTGCCAGCAGCCAAGGGACATCCATCACCGGGGAGCTGTTTTTT; D gene: .; V gene: TRBV3-1/TRBV3-2; J gene: TRBJ2-2; clone size: .
CDR3 protein: CASRWDTNRYYGYTF; CDR3 DNA: TGTGCCAGTAGGTGGGACACCAACCGTTACTATGGCTACACCTTC; D gene: .; V gene: TRBV28; J gene: TRBJ1-2; clone size: .
CDR3 protein: CASSFQPTGQGHGYTF; CDR3 DNA: TGTGCCAGCAGTTTCCAACCTACGGGACAGGGCCATGGCTACACCTTC; D gene: TRBD1; V gene: TRBV27; J gene: TRBJ1-2; clone size: .
CDR3 protein: CASRPQGSNYGYTF; CDR3 DNA: TGTGCCAGCAGACCACAGGGTTCTAACTATGGCTACACCTTC; D gene: .; V gene: TRBV28; J gene: TRBJ1-2; clone size: once
CDR3 protein: CASSSAQMDTEAFF; CDR3 DNA: TGTGCCAGTAGTAGTGCCCAGATGGACACTGAAGCTTTCTTT; D gene: .; V gene: TRBV19; J gene: TRBJ1-1; clone size: .
CDR3 protein: CASNSSLRDSNNEQFF; CDR3 DNA: TGTGCCAGCAACTCGAGTCTCCGGGACAGCAACAATGAGCAGTTCTTC; D gene: .; V gene: TRBV21-1; J gene: TRBJ2-1; clone size: .
CDR3 protein: CASSESYPGQGYYSPLHF; CDR3 DNA: TGTGCCAGCAGTGAATCCTACCCGGGACAGGGGTACTATTCACCCCTCCACTTT; D gene: TRBD1; V gene: TRBV25-1; J gene: TRBJ1-6; clone size: once
CDR3 protein: CASSFLLDSNYGYTF; CDR3 DNA: TGCGCCAGCAGCTTCCTTTTGGACAGTAACTATGGCTACACCTTC; D gene: .; V gene: TRBV5-1; J gene: TRBJ1-2; clone size: .
CDR3 protein: CASSLGADYSNQPQHF; CDR3 DNA: TGTGCCAGCAGCTTAGGGGCAGATTATAGCAATCAGCCCCAGCATTTT; D gene: .; V gene: TRBV7-6; J gene: TRBJ1-5; clone size: .
CDR3 protein: CASSQLPAAQDYEQYF; CDR3 DNA: TGCGCCAGCAGCCAACTACCCGCGGCGCAAGACTACGAGCAGTACTTC; D gene: .; V gene: TRBV4-1; J gene: TRBJ2-7; clone size: .
CDR3 protein: CASSPGQGTHLQETQYF; CDR3 DNA: TGTGCCAGCAGCCCGGGACAGGGGACGCACTTACAAGAGACCCAGTACTTC; D gene: TRBD1; V gene: TRBV5-4; J gene: TRBJ2-5; clone size: .
CDR3 protein: CASSQVSQGAASEKLFF; CDR3 DNA: TGTGCCAGCAGCCAAGTGTCACAGGGAGCGGCAAGCGAAAAACTGTTTTTT; D gene: .; V gene: TRBV4-2; J gene: TRBJ1-4; clone size: .
CDR3 protein: CASSLKPSYEQYF; CDR3 DNA: TGTGCCAGCAGTTTGAAGCCCTCCTACGAGCAGTACTTC; D gene: .; V gene: TRBV28; J gene: TRBJ2-7; clone size: .
CDR3 protein: CASSRQGLGEQYF; CDR3 DNA: TGCGCCAGCAGTCGACAGGGTTTGGGCGAGCAGTACTTC; D gene: TRBD1; V gene: TRBV10-1; J gene: TRBJ2-7; clone size: .
CDR3 protein: CASSPDFAEAFF; CDR3 DNA: TGTGCCAGCAGCCCCGACTTCGCTGAAGCTTTCTTT; D gene: .; V gene: TRBV3-1/TRBV3-2; J gene: TRBJ1-1; clone size: .
CDR3 protein: CAISSEPLLTDTQYF; CDR3 DNA: TGTGCCATCAGTTCGGAGCCTCTCCTCACAGATACGCAGTATTTT; D gene: .; V gene: TRBV10-3; J gene: TRBJ2-3; clone size: .